A selection of T cell receptor beta chains follows, all from one sample in a study of blood T cell repertoires in COVID-19. Some clones are missing from TCRdb's copy, which holds only in-frame ones; the method was immunoSEQ multiplex PCR. The repertoire holds some 56,000 clones, with 65% to 85% as singletons. The sample taken for sequencing was peripheral blood. The receptor source for this set is a man aged 80 or over with COVID-19, enrolled during active disease. CDR3s include the opening cysteine and the closing phenylalanine or tryptophan. Each record gives: D gene, clone size, V gene, J gene, CDR3 length, CDR3 DNA, CDR3 protein. The D gene is left open where the match is weak. Only part of the rows carry a size: once, few, many, or a class if the clone is expanded.

>-|-|TRBV7-8|TRBJ2-3|19
TGTGCCAGCAGCTTAGCGGTGACTAGTAACCGACCGAAAACAGATACGCAGTATTTT
CASSLAVTSNRPKTDTQYF
>TRBD1|few|TRBV11-3|TRBJ1-1|13
TGTGCCAGCAGCTCCAGACAGGGTGATGAAGCTTTCTTT
CASSSRQGDEAFF
>TRBD2|-|TRBV30|TRBJ2-5|14
TGTGCCTGGAGTGTGGGAGGGACTGAAGAGACCCAGTACTTC
CAWSVGGTEETQYF
>-|-|TRBV19|TRBJ1-4|16
TGTGCCAGTAGTATAGGTTGGGGAGCGTTGGATGAAAAACTGTTTTTT
CASSIGWGALDEKLFF
>-|-|TRBV4-1|TRBJ1-2|16
TGCGCCAGCAGCCAAGATTTTTCGCAGACTCAAGTTGGCTACACCTTC
CASSQDFSQTQVGYTF
>-|-|TRBV11-3|TRBJ2-1|14
TGTGCCAGCAGCCCGAGCGCCGACCACAATGAGCAGTTCTTC
CASSPSADHNEQFF
>-|-|TRBV23-1|TRBJ1-6|16
TGCGCCAGCAGTCAACGGCAGGGGCCCGTTAATTCACCCCTCCACTTT
CASSQRQGPVNSPLHF
>TRBD1|-|TRBV5-4|TRBJ1-5|16
TGTGCCAGCAGCTTGGGGGGACAGGGAGGCAATCAGCCCCAGCATTTT
CASSLGGQGGNQPQHF
>TRBD1|few|TRBV5-1|TRBJ1-1|14
TGCGCCAGCAGCTTGGAGGGGGCGCGGGGTGAAGCTTTCTTT
CASSLEGARGEAFF
>-|few|TRBV5-3|TRBJ2-3|9
TGTGCCAGAAGCCCGGGGTGGGATTTT
CARSPGWDF
>TRBD2|once|TRBV5-6|TRBJ2-1|18
TGTGCCAGCAGCAGCCCCGGACTAGCGGGAGGGGCCTACAATGAGCAGTTCTTC
CASSSPGLAGGAYNEQFF
>-|-|TRBV4-3|TRBJ1-4|12
TGCGCCAGCAGCCCCCAGGGTGAAAAACTGTTTTTT
CASSPQGEKLFF
>TRBD1|-|TRBV6-5|TRBJ1-5|15
TGTGCCAGCAGAGAGGACAGGGCCTTTAATCAGCCCCAGCATTTT
CASREDRAFNQPQHF
>-|-|TRBV4-3|TRBJ1-4|12
TGCGCCAGCAGCCAACAGACAGGAAAACTGTTTTTT
CASSQQTGKLFF
>-|-|TRBV7-8|TRBJ1-2|14
TGTGCCAGCAGCTTAGGGGGAGATCCTTATGGCTACACCTTC
CASSLGGDPYGYTF
>-|-|TRBV6-5|TRBJ2-3|13
TGTGCCAGCCGACAGAAAATTACAGATACGCAGTATTTT
CASRQKITDTQYF
>-|few|TRBV5-1|TRBJ1-4|15
TGCGCCAGCAGCCCTGGCGGCACTTCTAATGAAAAACTGTTTTTT
CASSPGGTSNEKLFF
>-|-|TRBV7-2|TRBJ1-2|14
TGTGCCAGCAACTTTCCAGGGGAAACCTATGGCTACACCTTC
CASNFPGETYGYTF
>-|-|TRBV27|TRBJ1-1|13
TGTGCCAGCAGTTCCCAGTCGAACACTGAAGCTTTCTTT
CASSSQSNTEAFF
>TRBD1|-|TRBV10-2|TRBJ1-5|13
TGCGCCAGCAGGGGACAGCTCAATCAGCCCCAGCATTTT
CASRGQLNQPQHF
>TRBD1|few|TRBV2|TRBJ1-2|14
TGTGCCAGCCGGGGGACAGGGGGCAACTATGGCTACACCTTC
CASRGTGGNYGYTF
>-|-|TRBV7-9|TRBJ1-2|12
TGTGCCAGCAGCTCCATGATACTAGGCTACACCTTC
CASSSMILGYTF
>-|-|TRBV5-1|TRBJ1-1|15
TGCGCCAGCAGCAGGGAAGGCAGGGGCGACCATGAAGCTTTCTTT
CASSREGRGDHEAFF
>-|-|TRBV5-1|TRBJ1-1|15
TGCGCCAGCAGCGCGGACAGCCTAGGGAACACTGAAGCTTTCTTT
CASSADSLGNTEAFF
>TRBD1|-|TRBV18|TRBJ1-1|16
TGTGCCAGCTCACCACGGACAGGGGGCGATGTGACTGAAGCTTTCTTT
CASSPRTGGDVTEAFF
>TRBD1|-|TRBV15|TRBJ2-2|16
TGTGCCACCAGCAGAGCCCCTCGGACAGGGCTCGGGGAGCTGTTTTTT
CATSRAPRTGLGELFF
>-|-|TRBV4-3|TRBJ2-1|15
TGCGCCAGCAGCCAAGAAGCTAGCGAGTACAATGAGCAGTTCTTC
CASSQEASEYNEQFF
>TRBD1|-|TRBV19|TRBJ1-3|12
TGTGCCAGTACCCTAGGGGACAGCCGAATATATTTT
CASTLGDSRIYF
>TRBD2|-|TRBV3-1/TRBV3-2|TRBJ2-2|16
TGTGCCAGCAGCCAAGAACTAGCGGGTAACACCGGGGAGCTGTTTTTT
CASSQELAGNTGELFF
>TRBD1|-|TRBV25-1|TRBJ1-1|14
TGTGCCAGCAGTGGGTACAGGGGGCACACTGAAGCTTTCTTT
CASSGYRGHTEAFF
>TRBD2|-|TRBV9|TRBJ2-1|14
TGTGCCAGCAGCGTAGAGATTGCGGGAGGGGAGCAGTTCTTC
CASSVEIAGGEQFF
>TRBD2|-|TRBV5-4|TRBJ2-7|14
TGTGCCAGCAGCGAAGCGGGACTGATCTACGAGCAGTACTTC
CASSEAGLIYEQYF
>TRBD1|-|TRBV5-1|TRBJ1-4|14
TGCGCCAGCAGCCGGGGACAGGGCGATGAAAAACTGTTTTTT
CASSRGQGDEKLFF
>-|-|TRBV28|TRBJ1-5|15
TGTGCCAGCAGTTATAACTCAGGGGGCAATCAGCCCCAGCATTTT
CASSYNSGGNQPQHF
>-|-|TRBV6-5|TRBJ1-1|14
TGTGCCAGCAGTCCAGTCGGGGTCGGCACTGAAGCTTTCTTT
CASSPVGVGTEAFF
>-|-|TRBV10-3|TRBJ2-7|15
TGTGCCATCAGTGAGTCGGTAGTCAGGCCCTACGAGCAGTACTTC
CAISESVVRPYEQYF
>TRBD1|-|TRBV11-2|TRBJ2-5|16
TGTGCCAGCAGCTCCGGGACAGGGGGCTGGCGAGAGACCCAGTACTTC
CASSSGTGGWRETQYF
>TRBD2|-|TRBV5-4|TRBJ2-5|14
TGTGCCAGCAGCTCTCTAGCGGGAGGAGAGACCCAGTACTTC
CASSSLAGGETQYF
>TRBD1|-|TRBV5-1|TRBJ1-1|16
TGCGCCAGCAGCTTGGAAACAGGGGGGGTGAACACTGAAGCTTTCTTT
CASSLETGGVNTEAFF
>-|-|TRBV11-3|TRBJ1-6|13
TGTGCCAGCAGCTTACAGTATAATTCACCCCTCCACTTT
CASSLQYNSPLHF
>-|-|TRBV11-2|TRBJ1-1|15
TGTGCCAGCAGCTTAGGCGGCGGGACCGACATTCGGGCTTTCTTT
CASSLGGGTDIRAFF